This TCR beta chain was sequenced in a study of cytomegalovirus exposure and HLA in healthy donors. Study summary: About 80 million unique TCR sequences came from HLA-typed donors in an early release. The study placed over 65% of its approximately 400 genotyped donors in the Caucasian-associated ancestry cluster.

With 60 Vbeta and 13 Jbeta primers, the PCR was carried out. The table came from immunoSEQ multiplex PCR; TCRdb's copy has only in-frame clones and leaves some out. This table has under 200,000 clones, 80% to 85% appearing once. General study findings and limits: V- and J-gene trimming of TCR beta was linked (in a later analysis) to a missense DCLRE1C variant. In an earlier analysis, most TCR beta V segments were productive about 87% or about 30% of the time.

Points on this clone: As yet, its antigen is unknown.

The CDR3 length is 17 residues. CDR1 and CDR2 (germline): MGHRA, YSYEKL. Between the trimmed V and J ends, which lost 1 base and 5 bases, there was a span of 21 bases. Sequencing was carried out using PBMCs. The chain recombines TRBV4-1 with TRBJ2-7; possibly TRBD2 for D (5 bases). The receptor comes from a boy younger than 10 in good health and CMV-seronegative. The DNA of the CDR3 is TGCGCCAGCAGCCAAGTAATCTCTGAGCGGAGACGAGACGAGCAGTACTTC. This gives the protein CASSQVISERRRDEQYF.